The 8 T cell receptor beta chains listed next were all sequenced from one sample in a study of blood T cell repertoires in COVID-19. Data came from immunoSEQ multiplex PCR; TCRdb stores just in-frame clones and leaves some out. The table has some 160,000 clones, roughly 90% seen once; the top ten hold approximately 3%. The specimen sequenced was peripheral blood. These TCRs come from a man in his fifties or sixties with acute or convalescent COVID-19.

The V gene is TRBV18, the J gene TRBJ2-7; TRBD1 is a possible D gene (5 bases). Germline CDR1 reads KGHSH; CDR2 reads LQKENI. The CDR3 covers 14 residues. Deletions cut 2 bases from V and 4 bases from J, with 12 bases between. The CDR3 region is CASSPETVSYEQYF. The CDR3 coding sequence is TGTGCCAGCTCACCAGAGACAGTTTCTTACGAGCAGTACTTC. Drawing the rest from reference TRBV18 and TRBJ2-7, the complete variable domain is NAGVMQNPRHLVRRRGQEARLRCSPMKGHSHVYWYRQLPEEGLKFMVYLQKENIIDESGMPKERFSAEFPKEGPSILRIQQVVRGDSAAYFCASSPETVSYEQYFGPGTRLTVT.

The chain employs TRBV2 and TRBJ1-5, with D possibly TRBD1 on 5 matching bases. Germline V gene sequence: CDR1 SNHLY, CDR2 FYNNEI. There are 14 residues in the CDR3. With 1 base removed from V and 6 bases from J, the gap between germline ends came to 10 bases. Here the CDR3 reads CASSEGDFGQPQHF. For the CDR3, the DNA is TGTGCCAGCAGTGAAGGGGACTTCGGTCAGCCCCAGCATTTT. Drawing the rest from reference TRBV2 and TRBJ1-5, the complete variable domain is EPEVTQTPSHQVTQMGQEVILRCVPISNHLYFYWYRQILGQKVEFLVSFYNNEISEKSEIFDDQFSVERPDGSNFTLKIRSTKLEDSAMYFCASSEGDFGQPQHFGDGTRLSIL.

This rearrangement joins TRBV7-2 to TRBJ1-6, with TRBD1 matching over 10 bases. The CDR3 covers 15 residues. Looked up from germline, CDR1 is SGHTA and CDR2 is FQGNSA. After removal of 5 bases from V and 8 bases from J, the junction contained 6 bases not matched to a gene. As DNA, the CDR3 is TGTGCCAGCAGCATGACAGGGGGCTTGTATTCACCCCTCCACTTT. Its protein is CASSMTGGLYSPLHF.

The chain has TRBV11-3 and TRBJ2-1; 11 bases match TRBD2. Germline lookup yields CDR1 SGHNT and CDR2 YENEEA. V trimming: 1 base; J trimming: 8 bases; junction bases outside the gene matches: 7. The CDR3 runs to 16 residues. The CDR3 DNA sequence: TGTGCCAGCAGCTTAGGGTCCCTAGCGGGGGGACATGAGCAGTTCTTC. Translating gives CASSLGSLAGGHEQFF.

The genes are TRBV6-5 and TRBJ1-5; perhaps TRBD1 as D (6 bases). The germline V gene has CDR1 MNHEY and CDR2 SVGAGI. Deletions cut 2 bases from V and 4 bases from J, with 9 bases between. This CDR3 is built from 14 residues. CDR3 region: CASSYGGRNQPQHF. The CDR3 region has the DNA TGTGCCAGCAGTTACGGGGGCAGAAATCAGCCCCAGCATTTT.

CDR3 nucleotide sequence: TGTGCCAGCAGCTTCCGACAGAACACTGAAGCTTTCTTT. Translating gives CASSFRQNTEAFF. The chain uses TRBV7-3 and TRBJ1-1, with D uncertain. V lost 3 bases to trimming and J lost 1 base, with 6 bases between them. CDR1 and CDR2 (germline): SGHTA, FQGTGA. CDR3 length equals 13 residues. The full variable domain, with the rest looked up from reference TRBV7-3 and TRBJ1-1, is GAGVSQTPSNKVTEKGKYVELRCDPISGHTALYWYRQSLGQGPEFLIYFQGTGAADDSGLPNDRFFAVRPEGSVSTLKIQRTERGDSAVYLCASSFRQNTEAFFGQGTRLTVV.

This chain connects TRBV9 to TRBJ1-2, with a weak D call TRBD1 (5 bases). Between the trimmed V and J ends, which lost 3 bases and 3 bases, there was a span of 15 bases. The CDR3 consists of 15 residues. Germline V gene lookup returns CDR1 SGDLS and CDR2 YYNGEE. The CDR3 nucleotides read TGTGCCAGCAGCGGTACAGGTCGAGGATACTATGGCTACACCTTC. Translation gives CASSGTGRGYYGYTF.

The chain couples TRBV20-1 to TRBJ2-7; D may be TRBD1 (5 bases). This CDR3 has 11 amino acids. The V end was cut by 3 bases, the J end by 3 bases, with 6 bases between. Germline V gene sequence: CDR1 DFQATT, CDR2 SNEGSKA (reference sequence). The CDR3, as DNA: TGCAGTGCTAGTACAGGCTACGAGCAGTACTTC. It specifies CSASTGYEQYF.